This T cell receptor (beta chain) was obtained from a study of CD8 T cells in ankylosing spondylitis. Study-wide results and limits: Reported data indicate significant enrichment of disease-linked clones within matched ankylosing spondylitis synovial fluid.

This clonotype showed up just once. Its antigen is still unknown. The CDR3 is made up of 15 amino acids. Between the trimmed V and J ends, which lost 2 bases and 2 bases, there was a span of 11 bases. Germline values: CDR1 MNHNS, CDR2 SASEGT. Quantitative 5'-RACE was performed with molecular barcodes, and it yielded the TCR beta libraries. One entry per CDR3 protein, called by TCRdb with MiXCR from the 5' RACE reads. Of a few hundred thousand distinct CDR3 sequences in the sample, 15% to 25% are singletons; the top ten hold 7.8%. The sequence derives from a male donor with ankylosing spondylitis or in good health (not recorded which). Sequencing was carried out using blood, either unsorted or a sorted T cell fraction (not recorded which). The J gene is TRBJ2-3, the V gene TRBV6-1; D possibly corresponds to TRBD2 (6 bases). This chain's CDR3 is CASSEPGLSTDTQYF. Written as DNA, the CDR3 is TGTGCCAGCAGTGAACCGGGACTTTCCACAGATACGCAGTATTTT.